This note documents a single TCR beta chain sequence. This clonotype came up many times. Its recognized antigen is unknown. Base qualities are not recorded, but no much larger clone differs from it by a single base. The sample is drawn from a study of neurological immune-mediated disorders (dated by TCRdb to the late 2010s). For the wider study: Among the 34 multiple sclerosis patients, relapsing-remitting MS accounted for about 31 and secondary progressive MS accounted for 3. Peripheral blood TCR-beta repertoires from patients with HTLV-I-associated myelopathy (HAM/TSP), patients with multiple sclerosis, and healthy controls were compared in the study using UMI-based sequencing. The cohort was made up of 68 subjects, consisting of 15 or so HAM/TSP patients, roughly 35 multiple sclerosis patients and some 20 healthy controls. Longitudinal samples, technical triplicates and paired sorted CD4+ and CD8+ T-cell subsets, alongside PBMC samples, were included among the roughly 97 TCR-beta libraries. Broad study findings and their caveats: TCR clonal expansion was greatest in HAM/TSP patients and smallest in MS patients, who ranked below even healthy controls. Phylogenetic analysis grouped repertoires from 18 of 34 MS patients into a cluster of related CDR3 sequences, suggesting a possible repertoire-level signature. The MS cluster was not associated with any clinical or MRI features, and the authors stated that larger cohorts are needed. No identical CDR3 amino acid sequences were found to be shared among expanded clones across subjects, suggesting that TCR-beta repertoires were private in all groups.

CDR1 is given as SGHRS and CDR2 as YFSETQ, both from the germline V gene. Inclusive of the bounding cysteine and phenylalanine, the CDR3 is 14 residues long. CDR3 DNA only is kept here, 42 bases in frame from base 1. The germline V and J ends show losses of 4 bases and 4 bases respectively, and no gene match explains 6 bases of the junction. To synthesize cDNA, template-switch 5'RACE was performed with a primer carrying a 10-nucleotide random unique molecular identifier so that each TCR transcript was tagged. Every sequencing run yielded over 170 million TCR-beta sequences covering 15-18 subjects. The RNeasy kit was used for extraction of total RNA. Using the KAPA Real-time Library Amplification kit, TCR-beta VDJ regions were amplified with primers for the TCR constant region and the 5'RACE anchor. A first PCR added sample indexes and Illumina adaptors, after which a second PCR increased the library yield. After Ampure bead purification, the roughly 650 bp TCR product was size-selected on a 2% E-gel SizeSelection system. Before pooling, library quality was assessed on a Bioanalyzer, concentration was determined with Qubit, and library quantification was performed with the Kapa Library Quantification kit. An Illumina HiSeq 2500 sequenced the libraries paired-end 2 x 150 bp. To increase sequence diversity, about 23-32% phiX was spiked into each library pool. In the paper's pipeline: Quality-filtered reads were processed with the UMI-based MiGEC pipeline, which removed over 75% of raw TCR sequences during error correction. IMGT germline references were used for aligning VDJ genes, and each clonotype was defined as a unique CDR3 amino acid sequence together with its V-J genes. VDJtools evaluated clonal expansion, Shannon diversity and CDR3 relatedness (CalcPairwiseDistances, ClusterSamples); CLCbio workbench built phylogenetic trees. Using coefficient-of-variation modelling across technical triplicates, the study counted a clone as expanded if it had at least 8 unique UMIs. The public reads were run again by TCRdb, first through fastp at Q25 and then through MiXCR, and only productive beta chains were kept. Rows merge per CDR3 protein into single entries with the most common DNA and genes. The V and J calls follow TCRdb's processing rather than the paper's. Across this sample there are around 70,000 distinct CDR3 sequences, with less than 5.5% seen only once. The leading ten clones occupy roughly 7.4% of the sample.

For unsorted PBMC libraries, 2 million PBMCs were used after storage in RNAlater at -80 degrees C until RNA extraction. Multiple sclerosis patients were enrolled in a US clinical protocol under which disease progression was evaluated by magnetic resonance imaging. PBMCs were separated from peripheral blood using Ficoll-Hypaque density gradient centrifugation and then cryopreserved in liquid nitrogen. This TCR was recovered from a man between 18 and 35 years old with multiple sclerosis. The chain was built from TRBV5-1 and TRBJ1-2; 8 middle bases align to TRBD1. Sequenced: PBMCs. For the CDR3, the sequence is CASSGGTGPYGYTF. The sequenced DNA is TGCGCCAGCAGCGGGGGGACAGGCCCCTATGGCTACACCTTC.